The rows below give T cell receptor beta chains drawn from one sample of a study of blood T cell repertoires in COVID-19. Here immunoSEQ multiplex PCR was the method, and the copy in TCRdb shows in-frame clones only, minus some. The table shows about 170,000 clones, with 90% occurring only once. The source material was peripheral blood. These receptors were collected from a man in his fifties or sixties with acute or convalescent COVID-19. Both conserved end residues are part of each CDR3. The D gene is left open where the match is weak. Clone size is not always given. Where it is, it says once, few, many or a class for expanded clones.

clone size | J gene | D gene | V gene | CDR3 DNA | CDR3 protein
. | TRBJ2-5 | TRBD1 | TRBV7-3 | TGTGCCAGCAGCCAACAGGGGGCTCAAGAGACCCAGTACTTC | CASSQQGAQETQYF
. | TRBJ1-1 | TRBD1 | TRBV5-4 | TGTGCCAGCAGCTCAGACAGGGGATTGAACACTGAAGCTTTCTTT | CASSSDRGLNTEAFF
. | TRBJ2-1 | TRBD1 | TRBV13 | TGTGCCAGCAGCCAGACAGGGAATGAGCAGTTCTTC | CASSQTGNEQFF
. | TRBJ1-2 | TRBD1 | TRBV30 | TGTGCCTGGAGTTCGGGGTTAGCAGGGGGCTATGGCTACACCTTC | CAWSSGLAGGYGYTF
. | TRBJ1-1 | . | TRBV29-1 | TGCAGCGTTGAAACCCGGGGAGGGCTGGGGGCTTTCTTT | CSVETRGGLGAFF
few | TRBJ1-4 | TRBD1 | TRBV24-1 | TGTGCCACCAGTGACCCCTCGACAGGGAGCAAACTGTTTTTT | CATSDPSTGSKLFF
. | TRBJ2-7 | TRBD1 | TRBV27 | TGTGCCAGCAGCCGACAGGGAACCTACGAGCAGTACTTC | CASSRQGTYEQYF
. | TRBJ2-5 | TRBD2 | TRBV2 | TGTGCCAGTTCGAGTCGGGGACTAGCGGGAGCAGAGACCCAGTACTTC | CASSSRGLAGAETQYF
. | TRBJ2-3 | TRBD2 | TRBV18 | TGTGCCAGCTCACCTCGCCGAGCGGGGGAGACAGATACGCAGTATTTT | CASSPRRAGETDTQYF
. | TRBJ1-3 | . | TRBV4-1 | TGCGCCAGCAGTCCGACAGCCTCTGGAAACACCATATATTTT | CASSPTASGNTIYF
. | TRBJ1-2 | . | TRBV27 | TGTGCCAGCAGTCGAGACAGGAATAGCCTAGCCTATCGGGGCTACACCTTC | CASSRDRNSLAYRGYTF
. | TRBJ1-5 | . | TRBV24-1 | TGTGCCACCTCTGACAGGAGCAATCAGCCCCAGCATTTT | CATSDRSNQPQHF
. | TRBJ2-7 | TRBD2 | TRBV27 | TGTGCCAGCAGTTCGGGGGGTTCCTACGAGCAGTACTTC | CASSSGGSYEQYF
. | TRBJ1-4 | . | TRBV9 | TGTGCCAGCAGCTTCCTCGGGACAACGAATGAAAAACTGTTTTTT | CASSFLGTTNEKLFF
. | TRBJ1-5 | . | TRBV6-5 | TGTGCCAGCAGTCGAGAGAATAATCAGCCCCAGCATTTT | CASSRENNQPQHF
few | TRBJ1-1 | TRBD1 | TRBV7-2 | TGTGCCAGCAGCCCGCGGGACAGGGGAGCCACTGAAGCTTTCTTT | CASSPRDRGATEAFF
. | TRBJ2-2 | TRBD1 | TRBV9 | TGTGCCAGCAGCGTAGTAGGGGGCGCGGGCACCGGGGAGCTGTTTTTT | CASSVVGGAGTGELFF
. | TRBJ2-3 | TRBD1 | TRBV5-1 | TGCGCCAGCAGTACAGGGGGCTTAGGTACAGATACGCAGTATTTT | CASSTGGLGTDTQYF
once | TRBJ2-3 | TRBD2 | TRBV19 | TGTGCCAGTAGTATTGGGACTAGCGGGGGTCGACGCACAGATACGCAGTATTTT | CASSIGTSGGRRTDTQYF
. | TRBJ1-1 | . | TRBV7-9 | TGTGCCAGCAGCCCCCGACAGAACACTGAAGCTTTCTTT | CASSPRQNTEAFF
. | TRBJ2-2 | . | TRBV9 | TGTGCCAGCAGCGTGAAGGGTGCGGGGACGCTCACCGGGGAGCTGTTTTTT | CASSVKGAGTLTGELFF
. | TRBJ1-1 | . | TRBV18 | TGTGCCAGCTCACCCGTGACAGTGATGAACACTGAAGCTTTCTTT | CASSPVTVMNTEAFF
. | TRBJ2-1 | . | TRBV4-1 | TGCGCCAGCAGCCAAGACGCGGACAGCTCCTACAATGAGCAGTTCTTC | CASSQDADSSYNEQFF
. | TRBJ2-1 | . | TRBV7-8 | TGTGCCAGCAGCTTAGAGGGGGGGGGCTCCTACAATGAGCAGTTCTTC | CASSLEGGGSYNEQFF
once | TRBJ2-1 | . | TRBV27 | TGTGCCAGCAGCCACCCGGGGAAGTTCAATGAGCAGTTCTTC | CASSHPGKFNEQFF
. | TRBJ2-3 | . | TRBV27 | TGTGCCAGCAGTTTCGGACAGCGAGGCCCAGATACGCAGTATTTT | CASSFGQRGPDTQYF
. | TRBJ2-1 | . | TRBV29-1 | TGCAGCGCTGCCGGTTTCTGGACTCTCGATAATGAGCAGTTCTTC | CSAAGFWTLDNEQFF
. | TRBJ2-6 | . | TRBV2 | TGTGCCAGCTTATTGGGAGGCCTAAAAACTGGGGCCAACGTCCTGACTTTC | CASLLGGLKTGANVLTF
once | TRBJ2-2 | . | TRBV11-2 | TGTGCCAGCAGCCGAGAACGGGGGGAGCTGTTTTTT | CASSRERGELFF
. | TRBJ1-1 | . | TRBV28 | TGTGCCAGCAGCAGACAGATGAACACTGAAGCTTTCTTT | CASSRQMNTEAFF
. | TRBJ2-1 | . | TRBV20-1 | TGCAGTGCTAGTATTTCTAGAAGCACCTTCTACAATGAGCAGTTCTTC | CSASISRSTFYNEQFF
. | TRBJ2-3 | . | TRBV6-2/TRBV6-3 | TGTGCCAGCAGTCCCAGGACTAATCCAGATACGCAGTATTTT | CASSPRTNPDTQYF
. | TRBJ2-3 | . | TRBV5-5 | TGTGCCAGCAGCTTGCGGAGCACAGATACGCAGTATTTT | CASSLRSTDTQYF
. | TRBJ2-2 | . | TRBV19 | TGTGCCAGTAGTATAGATAACGGGGGGAACACCGGGGAGCTGTTTTTT | CASSIDNGGNTGELFF
once | TRBJ2-4 | TRBD1 | TRBV27 | TGTGCCAGCAGGCCGGACAGGGTCATAGCCAAAAACATTCAGTACTTC | CASRPDRVIAKNIQYF
. | TRBJ1-2 | . | TRBV5-1 | TGCGCCAGCAGCTCCAGAGGGAGCTACACCTTC | CASSSRGSYTF
many | TRBJ1-1 | . | TRBV30 | TGTGCCTGGGGGAGCACCGGCACTGAAGCTTTCTTT | CAWGSTGTEAFF
. | TRBJ1-2 | . | TRBV3-1/TRBV3-2 | TGTGCCAGCAGCTCCCTTAACTATGGCTACACCTTC | CASSSLNYGYTF
. | TRBJ2-1 | TRBD2 | TRBV10-3 | TGTGCCATCACCCAAAGCGGGGGGCCCTACAATGAGCAGTTCTTC | CAITQSGGPYNEQFF
. | TRBJ2-4 | TRBD2 | TRBV3-1/TRBV3-2 | TGTGCCAGCAGCCTTGGACTAGCGGAAAACATTCAGTACTTC | CASSLGLAENIQYF
. | TRBJ2-2 | . | TRBV29-1 | TGCAGCGCCGAAACTAGTTTAGTCGGGGAGCTGTTTTTT | CSAETSLVGELFF
. | TRBJ2-1 | . | TRBV4-3 | TGCGCCAGCAGCCAAGTCCCCCCCCACGGGCAGTTCTTC | CASSQVPPHGQFF
. | TRBJ2-6 | . | TRBV19 | TGTGCCAGTAGTATGGGGCGGTCTGGGGCCAACGTCCTGACTTTC | CASSMGRSGANVLTF
. | TRBJ2-7 | . | TRBV18 | TGTGCCAGCTCAACAGGCGGGATAAGCGAGCAGTACTTC | CASSTGGISEQYF
once | TRBJ2-4 | . | TRBV5-1 | TGCGCCAGCAGCTTGGTGGGCCCTGTAGCCAAAAACATTCAGTACTTC | CASSLVGPVAKNIQYF
. | TRBJ2-1 | . | TRBV6-2/TRBV6-3 | TGTGCCAGCAGTTACTCTGGCGGGGCTCGTGGTGAGCAGTTCTTC | CASSYSGGARGEQFF
. | TRBJ2-7 | . | TRBV15 | TGTGCCACCAGCAGAGAACATGGAGGGGTCTACGAGCAGTACTTC | CATSREHGGVYEQYF
. | TRBJ2-7 | TRBD2 | TRBV7-3 | TGTGCCAGCAGCTTCGGGGGGTCAGACGAGCAGTACTTC | CASSFGGSDEQYF
. | TRBJ1-1 | TRBD1 | TRBV2 | TGTGCCAGCCGCGAGACAGGGATGAACACTGAAGCTTTCTTT | CASRETGMNTEAFF
once | TRBJ2-3 | . | TRBV10-3 | TGTGCCATTCGGACAGACCCCACAGATACGCAGTATTTT | CAIRTDPTDTQYF
. | TRBJ2-3 | . | TRBV24-1 | TGTGCCACCAGTGTCCCGGGTAGCACAGATACGCAGTATTTT | CATSVPGSTDTQYF
. | TRBJ1-2 | TRBD1 | TRBV28 | TGTGCCAGCACCAGGGGGTCCCATGGCTACACCTTC | CASTRGSHGYTF
. | TRBJ2-2 | TRBD2 | TRBV5-5 | TGTGCCAGCAGCCGTGGTCCGGGAGGCGCGAACACCGGGGAGCTGTTTTTT | CASSRGPGGANTGELFF